The 22 T cell receptor beta chains below all came from one sample that was sequenced in a study of T cell therapy after organ transplantation. TCRdb's copy holds only in-frame clones and misses some; the assay was immunoSEQ multiplex PCR. The sample contains 15,000 to 20,000 clones, approximately 85% of which appear only once. Time point of the sample: 4-8 weeks after completion of therapy. Their recognized antigens are unknown. The sample was CD8+ T cells from blood, taken after autologous CMV-specific T cell therapy. The receptors originated from a human patient who had received a solid organ transplant and had CMV disease. Some T cells may have come from the graft donor.

This chain joins TRBV27 and TRBJ1-1; D gene uncertain. From germline, CDR1 is MNHEY and CDR2 SMNVEV (reference sequence). V lost 4 bases to trimming and J lost 0 bases, with 12 bases between them. The CDR3 is made up of 15 amino acids. The CDR3: CASSSDLHLNTEAFF. The CDR3 bases are TGTGCCAGCAGTTCAGACTTACACCTGAACACTGAAGCTTTCTTT.

This chain connects TRBV7-9 to TRBJ2-7, with D tentatively TRBD1 (5 bases). Trimming cost V 5 bases and J 6 bases, with 26 bases left between them. Germline loops: CDR1 SEHNR, CDR2 FQNEAQ (reference sequence). CDR3 length: 17 residues. CDR3 sequence (DNA): TGTGCCAGCAGCCCCCCGGTCTCAGGGCCCTACGTGGTCGAGCAGTACTTC. As protein: CASSPPVSGPYVVEQYF.

The chain couples TRBV4-2 to TRBJ1-1, with D unresolved. This CDR3 has 17 residues. Trimming took 1 base from V and 1 from J, leaving 16 bases between them. Germline loops: CDR1 LGHNA, CDR2 YNFKEQ. Written as DNA, the CDR3 is TGTGCCAGCAGCCAAGTGGGTTCGGGAGTTGGGAACACTGAAGCTTTCTTT. Its protein is CASSQVGSGVGNTEAFF.

The chain uses TRBV7-9 and TRBJ2-7; D not resolved. V was shortened by 4 bases and J by 3 bases, with 16 bases between the two germline ends. Germline-derived CDR1 and CDR2 are SEHNR and FQNEAQ (reference sequence). The CDR3 has 15 amino acids. CDR3 bases: TGTGCCAGCAGCTATAGACACCCCACCGACTACGAGCAGTACTTC. Its translation is CASSYRHPTDYEQYF.

This clone was picked up a small number of times. The genes are TRBV27 and TRBJ1-5; TRBD1 matches 7 bases. V shed 3 bases and J 3 bases; nucleotides not matched to a gene: 5. The CDR3 loop spans 15 amino acids. Germline lookup yields CDR1 MNHEY and CDR2 SMNVEV (reference sequence). CDR3 sequence reads: CASSFQGDVNQPQHF. CDR3 nucleotide sequence: TGTGCCAGCAGTTTCCAGGGGGATGTCAATCAGCCCCAGCATTTT.

The chain employs TRBV4-1 and TRBJ2-5, with a possible D match to TRBD2 (5 bases). This CDR3 is built from 16 residues. Between the trimmed V and J ends, which lost 0 bases and 3 bases, there was a span of 14 bases. The germline V gene encodes CDR1 MGHRA and CDR2 YSYEKL. CDR3 in DNA: TGCGCCAGCAGCCAAGAGTCCGGACTCGAAAAAGAGACCCAGTACTTC. Residues: CASSQESGLEKETQYF.

This chain joins TRBV11-1 and TRBJ2-7; D might be TRBD2 (6 bases). The CDR3 has 16 residues. Germline assignment: CDR1 SGHAT and CDR2 FQDESV (reference sequence). The V and J ends lost 5 bases and 0 bases respectively, with 17 bases between them. The CDR3 region has the DNA TGTGCCAGCAGCCCGCCCAGCGGGCCTCGCTCCTACGAGCAGTACTTC. This gives the protein CASSPPSGPRSYEQYF.

The V call is TRBV6-1, the J call TRBJ2-5; D gene uncertain. V shed 5 bases and J shed 5 bases, with 6 bases lying between them. Germline V gene sequence: CDR1 MNHNS, CDR2 SASEGT. CDR3 length: 11 residues. The CDR3 DNA is TGTGCCAGCAGTTATCCCGAGACCCAGTACTTC. Protein: CASSYPETQYF.

This clone has only a few counts. The CDR3 loop reads CASSLDPSTLNSPLHF. The CDR3 nucleotides read TGTGCCAGCAGCTTGGACCCGTCAACCCTTAATTCACCCCTCCACTTT. The J gene is TRBJ1-6, the V gene TRBV5-6; no definite D call. Germline-derived CDR1 and CDR2 are SGHDT and YYEEEE. V dropped 0 bases and J dropped 6 bases, with 13 bases sitting between them. The CDR3 length is 16 residues.

The chain employs TRBV30 and TRBJ1-1, with D possibly TRBD1 on 5 matching bases. CDR1 GTSNPN and CDR2 SVGIG come from the germline V gene (reference sequence). The CDR3 is 13 residues long. The V end was cut by 0 bases, the J end by 7 bases, with 12 bases between. The CDR3 loop is CAWSVFGGLEAFF. CDR3 DNA sequence: TGTGCCTGGAGTGTATTCGGGGGTCTTGAAGCTTTCTTT.

The J gene is TRBJ1-2, the V gene TRBV6-1; a weak D match, TRBD1 (5 bases). The germline V and J ends were trimmed by 0 bases and 2 bases, with 7 bases remaining between them. Germline V gene lookup returns CDR1 MNHNS and CDR2 SASEGT. This CDR3 comprises 14 residues. The CDR3 sequence: CASSEARGNYGYTF. Written as DNA, the CDR3 is TGTGCCAGCAGTGAAGCTAGGGGAAACTATGGCTACACCTTC.

The rearrangement uses TRBV6-6 and TRBJ1-1; D is possibly TRBD1 (5 bases). Trimming cost V 5 bases and J 0 bases, with 10 bases left between them. CDR1 is MNHNY and CDR2 is SVGAGI in the germline V gene (reference sequence). This CDR3 comprises 14 residues. The CDR3 DNA sequence: TGTGCCAGCAGTCCCCAGGGCCTGAACACTGAAGCTTTCTTT. Translating it yields CASSPQGLNTEAFF.

This chain links TRBV6-5 with TRBJ1-5; D is perhaps TRBD1 (5 bases). Trimming stripped 2 bases from V and 4 bases from J, with 9 bases between. Germline V gene data show CDR1 as MNHEY and CDR2 as SVGAGI. The CDR3 is 14 residues long. In nucleotides, the CDR3 is TGTGCCAGCAGTTACGGGGGGGGTAATCAGCCCCAGCATTTT. Its protein is CASSYGGGNQPQHF.

J is TRBJ2-3 and V is TRBV5-6, with TRBD2 as a possible D gene (5 bases). V dropped 4 bases and J dropped 6 bases, with 12 bases sitting between them. This CDR3 has 13 amino acids. CDR1 is SGHDT, CDR2 YYEEEE, per germline. The CDR3 DNA reads as TGTGCCAGCAGCCCCCCGCGGGCTGATACGCAGTATTTT. Its protein is CASSPPRADTQYF.

This chain connects TRBV7-8 to TRBJ2-1, with 8 bases aligning to TRBD2. The ends lost 6 bases at V and 5 bases at J; junction bases unmatched: 6. The CDR3 has 14 residues. Germline V lookup: CDR1 SGHVS, CDR2 FQNEAQ. Here the CDR3 DNA reads TGTGCCAGCAGTATTCAAGCGGGGGACAATGAGCAGTTCTTC. Translated, it gives CASSIQAGDNEQFF.

The chain joins TRBV19 to TRBJ2-7; no clear D. V shed 5 bases and J shed 0 bases, with 11 bases lying between them. Per germline, CDR1 LNHDA and CDR2 SQIVND (reference sequence). The CDR3 covers 14 residues. In DNA form, the CDR3 reads TGTGCCAGTAGTCATTTGGAGAGCTCCTACGAGCAGTACTTC. The encoded protein is CASSHLESSYEQYF.

A few counts support this clone. This sequence joins TRBV7-2 and TRBJ2-7; no firm D call. The CDR3 covers 11 residues. Germline-derived CDR1 and CDR2 are SGHTA and FQGNSA. The V and J ends lost 3 bases and 1 base respectively, with 1 base between them. The CDR3 DNA is TGTGCCAGCAGCTTGTCCTACGAGCAGTACTTC. Its protein product is CASSLSYEQYF.

J is TRBJ2-5 and V is TRBV9, with TRBD1 as a possible D gene (7 bases). The V end lost 0 bases, the J end lost 2 bases, and 14 bases lay between the germline ends. Germline CDR1 reads SGDLS; CDR2 reads YYNGEE. The CDR3 has 16 amino acids. The chain's CDR3 is CASSVAGRGAQETQYF. In DNA form, the CDR3 reads TGTGCCAGCAGCGTAGCTGGCAGGGGGGCTCAAGAGACCCAGTACTTC. The variable domain in full, with the rest retrieved from reference TRBV9 and TRBJ2-5, is DSGVTQTPKHLITATGQRVTLRCSPRSGDLSVYWYQQSLDQGLQFLIQYYNGEERAKGNILERFSAQQFPDLHSELNLSSLELGDSALYFCASSVAGRGAQETQYFGPGTRLLVL.

The chain employs TRBV18 and TRBJ1-3, with D possibly matching TRBD1 (5 bases). The CDR3 has 15 residues. Germline loops: CDR1 KGHSH, CDR2 LQKENI. The V end lost 4 bases, the J end lost 1 base, and 11 bases lay between the germline ends. This CDR3 is CASSLRALSGNTIYF. The CDR3 DNA sequence: TGTGCCAGCTCACTCAGGGCTTTATCTGGAAACACCATATATTTT.

This chain uses TRBV5-4 with TRBJ2-5; D possibly corresponds to TRBD1 (6 bases). Germline V lookup: CDR1 SGHNT, CDR2 YYREEE (reference sequence). Trimming removed 0 bases at V and 1 base at J, with 7 bases between. This CDR3 region has 14 residues. The CDR3 DNA is TGTGCCAGCAGCTTGGAGGGGGTCCAAGAGACCCAGTACTTC. Translation gives CASSLEGVQETQYF.

In this sample, this clone turned up once. The chain combines TRBV5-7 with TRBJ2-5; D is unresolved. TRBV5-7 is known as an ORF, though its function is uncertain. Trimming shortened V by 0 bases and J by 2 bases, and 8 bases separated the two germline ends. The CDR3 has 14 residues. The CDR3 coding sequence is TGTGCCAGCAGCTTGGACTTGGGGCAAGAGACCCAGTACTTC. It codes for CASSLDLGQETQYF.

The sample holds a few counts of this clone. The J gene is TRBJ2-2, the V gene TRBV2; D not certain. Trimming pared 10 bases from V and 4 bases from J, leaving 7 bases between. The germline gives CDR1 SNHLY, CDR2 FYNNEI. The CDR3 length is 11 residues. CDR3 protein: CAIGSTGELFF. In nucleotides, the CDR3 is TGTGCCATAGGGTCCACCGGGGAGCTGTTTTTT. Supplemented by reference TRBV2 and TRBJ2-2, the full variable domain reads EPEVTQTPSHQVTQMGQEVILRCVPISNHLYFYWYRQILGQKVEFLVSFYNNEISEKSEIFDDQFSVERPDGSNFTLKIRSTKLEDSAMYFCAIGSTGELFFGEGSRLTVL.